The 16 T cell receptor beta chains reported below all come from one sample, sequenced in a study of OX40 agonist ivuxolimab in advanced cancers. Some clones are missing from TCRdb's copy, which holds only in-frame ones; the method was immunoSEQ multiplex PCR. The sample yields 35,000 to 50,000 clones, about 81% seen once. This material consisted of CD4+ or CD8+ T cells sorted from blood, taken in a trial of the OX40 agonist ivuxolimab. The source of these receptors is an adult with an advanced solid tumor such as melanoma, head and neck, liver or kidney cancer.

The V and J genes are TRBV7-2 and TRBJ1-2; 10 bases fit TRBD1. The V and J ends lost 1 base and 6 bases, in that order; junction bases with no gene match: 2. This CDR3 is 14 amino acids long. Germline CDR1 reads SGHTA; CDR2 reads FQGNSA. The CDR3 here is CASSLGQGAHGYTF. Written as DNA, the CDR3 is TGTGCCAGCAGCTTAGGACAGGGGGCGCATGGCTACACCTTC. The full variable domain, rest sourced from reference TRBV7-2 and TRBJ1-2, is GAGVSQSPSNKVTEKGKDVELRCDPISGHTALYWYRQSLGQGLEFLIYFQGNSAPDKSGLPSDRFSAERTGGSVSTLTIQRTQQEDSAVYLCASSLGQGAHGYTFGSGTRLTVV.

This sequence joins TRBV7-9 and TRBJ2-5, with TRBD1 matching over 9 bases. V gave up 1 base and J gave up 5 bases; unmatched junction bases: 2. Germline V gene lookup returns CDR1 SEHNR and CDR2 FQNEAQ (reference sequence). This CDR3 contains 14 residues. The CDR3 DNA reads TGTGCCAGCAGCTTAGTGACAGGGGGTGAGACCCAGTACTTC. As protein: CASSLVTGGETQYF.

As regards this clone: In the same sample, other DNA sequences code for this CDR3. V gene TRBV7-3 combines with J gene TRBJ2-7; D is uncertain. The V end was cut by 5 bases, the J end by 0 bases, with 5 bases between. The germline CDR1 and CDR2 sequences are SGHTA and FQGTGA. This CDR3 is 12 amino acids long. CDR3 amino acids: CASSPSSYEQYF. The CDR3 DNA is TGTGCCAGCAGCCCAAGCTCCTACGAGCAGTACTTC.

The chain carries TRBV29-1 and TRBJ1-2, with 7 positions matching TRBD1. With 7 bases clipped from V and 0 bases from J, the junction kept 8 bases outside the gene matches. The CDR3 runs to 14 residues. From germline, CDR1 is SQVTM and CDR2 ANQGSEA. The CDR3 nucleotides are TGCAGCGCTAACCGGGACAGCTCTAACTATGGCTACACCTTC. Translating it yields CSANRDSSNYGYTF.

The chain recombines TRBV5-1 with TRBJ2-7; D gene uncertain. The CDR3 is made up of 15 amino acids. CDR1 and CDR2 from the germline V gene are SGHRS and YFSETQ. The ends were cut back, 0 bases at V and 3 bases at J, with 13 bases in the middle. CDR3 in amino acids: CASSLAPTESYEQYF. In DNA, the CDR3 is TGCGCCAGCAGCTTGGCGCCTACCGAAAGCTACGAGCAGTACTTC.

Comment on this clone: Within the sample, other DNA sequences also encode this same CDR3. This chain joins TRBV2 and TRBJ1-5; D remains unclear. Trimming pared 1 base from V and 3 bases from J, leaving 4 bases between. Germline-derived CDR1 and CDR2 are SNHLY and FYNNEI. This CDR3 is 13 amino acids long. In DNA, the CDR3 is TGTGCCAGCAGTGAAGAACTCAATCAGCCCCAGCATTTT. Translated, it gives CASSEELNQPQHF.

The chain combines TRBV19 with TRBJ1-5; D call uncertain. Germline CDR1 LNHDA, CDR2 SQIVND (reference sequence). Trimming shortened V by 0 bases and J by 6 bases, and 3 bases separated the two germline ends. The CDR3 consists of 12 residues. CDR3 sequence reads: CASSIERQPQHF. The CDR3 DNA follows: TGTGCCAGTAGTATAGAACGTCAGCCCCAGCATTTT.

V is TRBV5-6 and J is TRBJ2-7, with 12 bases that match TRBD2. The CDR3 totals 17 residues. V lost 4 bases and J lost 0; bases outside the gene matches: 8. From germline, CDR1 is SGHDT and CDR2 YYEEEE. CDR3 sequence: CASSRRLAGVFSYEQYF. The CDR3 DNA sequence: TGTGCCAGCAGCCGCCGACTAGCGGGAGTTTTCTCCTACGAGCAGTACTTC. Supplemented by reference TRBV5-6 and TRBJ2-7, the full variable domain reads DAGVTQSPTHLIKTRGQQVTLRCSPKSGHDTVSWYQQALGQGPQFIFQYYEEEERQRGNFPDRFSGHQFPNYSSELNVNALLLGDSALYLCASSRRLAGVFSYEQYFGPGTRLTVT.

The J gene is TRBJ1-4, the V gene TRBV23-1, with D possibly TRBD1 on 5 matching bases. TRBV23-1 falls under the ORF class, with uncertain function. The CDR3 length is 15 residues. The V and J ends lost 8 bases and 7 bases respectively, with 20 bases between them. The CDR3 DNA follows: TGCGCCAGCCTAAGGCACGTGCCGGGACGTGAAAAACTGTTTTTT. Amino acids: CASLRHVPGREKLFF.

The CDR3 is CASSLGRGGYNEQFF. CDR3 DNA sequence: TGTGCCAGCAGCTTGGGACGGGGAGGCTACAATGAGCAGTTCTTC. The chain has TRBV5-4 and TRBJ2-1; TRBD2 is a possible D gene (6 bases). CDR1 is SGHNT and CDR2 is YYREEE in the germline V gene (reference sequence). The CDR3 length is 15 residues. Trimming cost V 0 bases and J 3 bases, with 10 bases left between them.

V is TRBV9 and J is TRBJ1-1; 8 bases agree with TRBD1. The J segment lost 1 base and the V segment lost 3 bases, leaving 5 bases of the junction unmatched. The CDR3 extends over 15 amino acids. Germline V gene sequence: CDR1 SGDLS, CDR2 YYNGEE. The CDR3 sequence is CASSGQDRANTEAFF. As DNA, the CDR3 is TGTGCCAGCAGCGGGCAGGACAGGGCGAACACTGAAGCTTTCTTT.

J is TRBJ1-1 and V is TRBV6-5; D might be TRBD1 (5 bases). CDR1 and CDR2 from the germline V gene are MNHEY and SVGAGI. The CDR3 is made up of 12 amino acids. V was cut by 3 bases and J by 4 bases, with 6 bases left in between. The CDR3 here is CASSYGGTEAFF. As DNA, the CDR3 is TGTGCCAGCAGTTATGGGGGCACTGAAGCTTTCTTT.

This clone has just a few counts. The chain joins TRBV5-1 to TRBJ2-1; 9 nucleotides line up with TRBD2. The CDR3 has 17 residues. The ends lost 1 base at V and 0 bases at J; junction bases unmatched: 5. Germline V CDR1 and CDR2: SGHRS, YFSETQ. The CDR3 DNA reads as TGCGCCAGCAGCTTGCAGACTAGCGGCTACTCCTACAATGAGCAGTTCTTC. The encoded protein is CASSLQTSGYSYNEQFF.

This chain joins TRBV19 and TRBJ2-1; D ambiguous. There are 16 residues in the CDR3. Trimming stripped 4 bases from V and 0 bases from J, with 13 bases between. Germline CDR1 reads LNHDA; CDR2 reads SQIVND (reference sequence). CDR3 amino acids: CASSRSSVSSYNEQFF. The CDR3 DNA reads TGTGCCAGTAGTAGGAGCAGCGTGAGCTCCTACAATGAGCAGTTCTTC.

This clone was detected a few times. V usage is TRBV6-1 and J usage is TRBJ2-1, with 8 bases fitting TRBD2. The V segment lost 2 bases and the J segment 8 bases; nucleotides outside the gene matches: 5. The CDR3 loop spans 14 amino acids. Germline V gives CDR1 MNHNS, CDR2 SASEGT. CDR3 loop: CASSERAGVDEQFF. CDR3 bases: TGTGCCAGCAGTGAACGAGCGGGAGTGGATGAGCAGTTCTTC.

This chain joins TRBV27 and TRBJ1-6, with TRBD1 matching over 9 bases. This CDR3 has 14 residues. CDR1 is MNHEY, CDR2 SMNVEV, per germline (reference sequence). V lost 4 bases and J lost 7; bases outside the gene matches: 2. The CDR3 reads CASSWTGVNSPLHF. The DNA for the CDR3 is TGTGCCAGCAGTTGGACAGGGGTCAATTCACCCCTCCACTTT.